The T cell receptor beta chain under discussion was sequenced for a study of identical twins. V was clipped by 5 bases and J by 7 bases, with 8 bases between them. The CDR3 consists of 11 residues. CDR1 is MNHEY and CDR2 is SVGEGT in the germline V gene. This clonotype has a count of ten or more. TCRdb re-analysed the 5' RACE reads in MiXCR, keeping a single row per CDR3 protein. The data contain 150,000 or so distinct CDR3 sequences, under 4.5% of them seen just once; the ten biggest clones take up approximately 7.6%. Material: memory T cells sorted from blood. The chain joins TRBV6-2 or TRBV6-3 to TRBJ2-5; D ambiguous. The receptor was derived from a man between 18 and 29 years old in good health. This CDR3 reads CASSTKGTQYF. In nucleotides, the CDR3 is TGTGCCAGCAGTACAAAGGGGACCCAGTACTTC.